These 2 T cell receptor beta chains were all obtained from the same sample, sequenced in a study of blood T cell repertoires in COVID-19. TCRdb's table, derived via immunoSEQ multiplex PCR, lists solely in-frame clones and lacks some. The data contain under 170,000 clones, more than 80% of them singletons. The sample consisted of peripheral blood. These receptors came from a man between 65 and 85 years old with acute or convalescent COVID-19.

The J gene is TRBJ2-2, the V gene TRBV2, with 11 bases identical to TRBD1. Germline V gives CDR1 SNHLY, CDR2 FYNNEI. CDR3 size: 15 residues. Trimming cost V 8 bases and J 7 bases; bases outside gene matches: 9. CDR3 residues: CASAWGTGGNGELFF. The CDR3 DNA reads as TGTGCCAGCGCATGGGGGACAGGGGGTAACGGGGAGCTGTTTTTT.

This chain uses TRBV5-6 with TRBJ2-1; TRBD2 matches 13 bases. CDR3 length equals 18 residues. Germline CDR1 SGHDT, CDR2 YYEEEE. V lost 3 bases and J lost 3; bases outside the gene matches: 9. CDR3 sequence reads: CASSSGLAGTTIYNEQFF. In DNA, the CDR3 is TGTGCCAGCAGCTCGGGACTAGCGGGGACCACAATCTACAATGAGCAGTTCTTC. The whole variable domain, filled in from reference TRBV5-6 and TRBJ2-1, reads DAGVTQSPTHLIKTRGQQVTLRCSPKSGHDTVSWYQQALGQGPQFIFQYYEEEERQRGNFPDRFSGHQFPNYSSELNVNALLLGDSALYLCASSSGLAGTTIYNEQFFGPGTRLTVL.